Below are 8 T cell receptor beta chains sequenced from a single sample in a study of blood T cells in healthy people across ages (dated by TCRdb to about 2015). Library construction relied on 5' RACE. For sequencing, an Illumina HiSeq 2500 was employed. A second PCR of roughly 7 to 11 cycles was performed with a sample-barcoded 5' primer and a J-beta primer mix. The raw public data were reprocessed by TCRdb itself: fastp quality trimming at Q25, MiXCR clonotype calling, in-frame beta chains only. Identical CDR3 protein sequences are pooled into one entry, listed with their most common genes and DNA. The sample table lists 540,000 or so distinct CDR3 sequences, about 25% of them with a count of one. The ten largest clones represent under 9% of the sample. The same data also went into a second study, on T cells of mothers and their children.

Sequences were obtained from blood. The receptor source for this set is a boy aged 5 to 17 in good health.

V usage is TRBV7-9 and J usage is TRBJ1-4; the match to TRBD1 covers 7 bases. Trimming took 1 base from V and 7 from J; bases not matched to a gene: 3. The CDR3 is made up of 14 amino acids. Per germline, CDR1 SEHNR and CDR2 FQNEAQ (reference sequence). This CDR3 reads CASSLEGGGEKLFF. The CDR3 DNA reads TGTGCCAGCAGCTTAGAAGGGGGCGGTGAAAAACTGTTTTTT.

This clonotype came up a few times. The chain is built from TRBV5-1 and TRBJ2-7; 9 nucleotides match TRBD1. V lost 2 bases and J lost 5; bases outside the gene matches: 5. The CDR3 sequence is 14 residues long. In germline, CDR1 is SGHRS, CDR2 YFSETQ. For the CDR3, the DNA is TGCGCCAGCAGCTTCGGACAGGGGAAAAACGAGCAGTACTTC. Encoded protein: CASSFGQGKNEQYF.

This clonotype was seen repeatedly, ten times or more. The chain has TRBV2 and TRBJ2-7; 9 bases fit TRBD2. V trimming: 6 bases; J trimming: 2 bases; junction bases outside the gene matches: 8. Germline CDR1 SNHLY, CDR2 FYNNEI. CDR3 size: 15 residues. CDR3 in DNA: TGTGCCAGCAGGCAGACTAGCGGAACCCCCTACGAGCAGTACTTC. Protein product: CASRQTSGTPYEQYF.

The rearrangement links TRBV6-6 to TRBJ1-4; D gene uncertain. CDR1 and CDR2 from the germline V gene are MNHNY and SVGAGI (reference sequence). V was trimmed by 7 bases and J by 4 bases, leaving 10 bases between them. The CDR3 consists of 13 residues. CDR3 protein: CASNGRINEKLFF. The CDR3 DNA reads TGTGCCAGCAACGGGCGGATTAATGAAAAACTGTTTTTT.

V and J are TRBV6-5 and TRBJ2-5; TRBD2 matches at 9 bases. Gene TRBJ2-1 matches the end of the DNA better, so the J call may be wrong. This CDR3 region has 15 residues. Germline lookup yields CDR1 MNHEY and CDR2 SVGAGI. The CDR3 DNA reads TGTGCCATTGGGGGTTTGGCGGGGGGGCCCAATGAGCAGTTCTTC. Amino acids: CAIGGLAGGPNEQFF.

This clonotype has more than one count but fewer than ten. The rearrangement uses TRBV6-1 and TRBJ2-7; D ambiguous. The ends were cut back, 0 bases at V and 2 bases at J, with 2 bases in the middle. The CDR3 extends over 12 amino acids. Germline lookup yields CDR1 MNHNS and CDR2 SASEGT. The CDR3 nucleotides read TGTGCCAGCAGTGAAGCTCCCTACGAGCAGTACTTC. This gives the protein CASSEAPYEQYF.

This chain uses TRBV29-1 with TRBJ2-4, with TRBD2 as a possible D gene (6 bases). CDR1 is SQVTM and CDR2 is ANQGSEA in the germline V gene. Trimming pared 8 bases from V and 7 bases from J, leaving 12 bases between. CDR3 length: 11 amino acids. This chain's CDR3 is CSFEAGNIQYF. CDR3 coding DNA: TGCAGCTTCGAGGCGGGGAACATTCAGTACTTC.

The DNA of the CDR3 is TGTGCCAGCAGCCAAGGACGTAACGGACGCACAGATACGCAGTATTTT. Translation gives CASSQGRNGRTDTQYF. The chain has TRBV3-1 and TRBJ2-3; D remains ambiguous. The CDR3 runs 16 residues. The V and J ends lost 1 base and 1 base respectively, with 12 bases between them. CDR1 is LGHDT and CDR2 is YNNKEL in the germline V gene (reference sequence).